These T cell receptor beta chains were read from a single sample in a study of T cells in Graves' hyperthyroidism and ophthalmopathy. TCRdb passed the multiplex PCR reads through MiXCR, listing each CDR3 protein once. The sample yields approximately 630,000 distinct CDR3 sequences, 15% to 20% seen once. The sequencing input was blood. These receptors came from a woman aged 30 to 39 with Graves' hyperthyroidism. The CDR3 runs from the conserved cysteine through the conserved F or W. Each record gives: CDR3 protein, CDR3 DNA, D gene, clone size, CDR3 length, V gene, J gene. D genes are given only for firm matches. Clone size appears in some rows only: once, few, many, or a class for an expanded clone.

CDR3aa: CASSLPGYSYEQYF
CDR3nt: TGTGCCAGCAGCTTGCCAGGCTACTCCTACGAGCAGTACTTC
d_gene: .
abundance: many
len: 14
v_gene: TRBV7-8
j_gene: TRBJ2-7

CDR3aa: CASSSSGRATGELFF
CDR3nt: TGTGCCAGCAGCTCTAGCGGGAGGGCGACCGGGGAGCTGTTTTTT
d_gene: TRBD2
abundance: .
len: 15
v_gene: TRBV11-2
j_gene: TRBJ2-2

CDR3aa: CASSSGLATEQFF
CDR3nt: TGTGCCAGCAGTTCGGGTCTAGCGACTGAGCAGTTCTTC
d_gene: .
abundance: .
len: 13
v_gene: TRBV7-9
j_gene: TRBJ2-1

CDR3aa: CASRQISQTEAFF
CDR3nt: TGTGCCAGCAGACAAATTTCCCAGACTGAAGCTTTCTTT
d_gene: .
abundance: .
len: 13
v_gene: TRBV11-2
j_gene: TRBJ1-1

CDR3aa: CASSRRGSGYTF
CDR3nt: TGTGCCAGCAGCCGCAGGGGGTCTGGCTACACCTTC
d_gene: TRBD1
abundance: many
len: 12
v_gene: TRBV2
j_gene: TRBJ1-2

CDR3aa: CATTSGTGGFGELFF
CDR3nt: TGTGCCACCACGTCGGGGACAGGGGGTTTCGGGGAGCTGTTTTTT
d_gene: TRBD1
abundance: .
len: 15
v_gene: TRBV24-1
j_gene: TRBJ2-2

CDR3aa: CASTLPPVSYEQYF
CDR3nt: TGTGCCAGCACCCTTCCCCCAGTATCCTACGAGCAGTACTTC
d_gene: .
abundance: many
len: 14
v_gene: TRBV2
j_gene: TRBJ2-7

CDR3aa: CASRQGAYEQYF
CDR3nt: TGTGCCAGCAGACAGGGTGCCTACGAGCAGTACTTC
d_gene: .
abundance: .
len: 12
v_gene: TRBV6-2/TRBV6-3
j_gene: TRBJ2-7

CDR3aa: CASSASNPRVADTQYF
CDR3nt: TGTGCCAGCAGCGCCTCAAACCCCAGGGTCGCAGATACGCAGTATTTT
d_gene: .
abundance: few
len: 16
v_gene: TRBV9
j_gene: TRBJ2-3

CDR3aa: CASSLVGQGLDTQYF
CDR3nt: TGTGCCAGCAGCTTAGTGGGACAGGGGCTGGATACGCAGTATTTT
d_gene: TRBD1
abundance: many
len: 15
v_gene: TRBV13
j_gene: TRBJ2-3

CDR3aa: CASSFQAGNTIYF
CDR3nt: TGTGCCAGCAGTTTCCAGGCTGGAAACACCATATATTTT
d_gene: .
abundance: few
len: 13
v_gene: TRBV28
j_gene: TRBJ1-3

CDR3aa: CAWSIRRGYGYTF
CDR3nt: TGTGCCTGGAGTATAAGGCGAGGGTATGGCTACACCTTC
d_gene: .
abundance: .
len: 13
v_gene: TRBV30
j_gene: TRBJ1-2

CDR3aa: CASSGGQIMNTEAFF
CDR3nt: TGTGCCAGCAGCGGGGGACAGATAATGAACACTGAAGCTTTCTTT
d_gene: TRBD1
abundance: .
len: 15
v_gene: TRBV9
j_gene: TRBJ1-1

CDR3aa: CASNGQGGEQYF
CDR3nt: TGTGCCAGCAACGGACAGGGGGGCGAGCAGTACTTC
d_gene: TRBD1
abundance: few
len: 12
v_gene: TRBV12-3/TRBV12-4
j_gene: TRBJ2-7

CDR3aa: CASSLARGARPSASTDTQYF
CDR3nt: TGTGCCAGCAGCTTAGCGCGAGGGGCGAGGCCCTCCGCTAGCACAGATACGCAGTATTTT
d_gene: .
abundance: few
len: 20
v_gene: TRBV7-2
j_gene: TRBJ2-3